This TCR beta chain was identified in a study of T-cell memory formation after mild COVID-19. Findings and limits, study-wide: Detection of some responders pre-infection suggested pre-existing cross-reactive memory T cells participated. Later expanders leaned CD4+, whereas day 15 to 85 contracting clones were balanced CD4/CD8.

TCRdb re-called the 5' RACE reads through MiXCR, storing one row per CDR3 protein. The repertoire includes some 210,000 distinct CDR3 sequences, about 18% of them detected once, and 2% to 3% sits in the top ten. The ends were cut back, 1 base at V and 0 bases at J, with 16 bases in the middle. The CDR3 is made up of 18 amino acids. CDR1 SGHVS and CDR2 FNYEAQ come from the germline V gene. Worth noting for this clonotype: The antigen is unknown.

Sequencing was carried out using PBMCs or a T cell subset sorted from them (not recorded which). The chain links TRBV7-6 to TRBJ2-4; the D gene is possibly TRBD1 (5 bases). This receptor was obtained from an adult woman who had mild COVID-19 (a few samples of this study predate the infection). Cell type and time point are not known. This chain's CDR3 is CASSLGPLDSLAKNIQYF. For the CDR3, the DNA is TGTGCCAGCAGCTTAGGCCCTCTCGACAGTCTAGCCAAAAACATTCAGTACTTC.